Listed below are T cell receptor beta chains from one sample, sequenced in a study of PD-1 blockade in classical Hodgkin lymphoma. Profiled with immunoSEQ multiplex PCR; TCRdb holds only in-frame clones, not every one. The sample shows roughly 10,000 clones, 85% to 90% of them seen only once. The source material was CD8+ T cells from blood. All receptors derive from a human donor with classical Hodgkin lymphoma. Each CDR3 is given without its conserved first and last residue. Clone size is stated in some rows and not others, as once, few, many or a class when expanded.

v_call,clone_size,cdr3_length,cdr3_aa
TRBV19,few,12,ASSSDRPNSPLH
TRBV25-1,few,12,ASSEGQGVNGYT
TRBV6-4,.,14,ASSGRAVSSGNTIY
TRBV2,.,8,ASSRYEQY
TRBV5-1,.,15,ASSLLPPGVFPYEQY
TRBV4-3,.,13,ASSQDRVGGTEAF
TRBV7-9,few,11,ASSLGQTIGYT
TRBV18,once,12,ASSLGLSTDTQY
TRBV9,.,15,ASSERDMGQGGNEQF
TRBV7-6,.,11,ASSRAPPSEQY
TRBV19,.,14,ASSISADSSSYEQY
TRBV6-5,.,13,ASRGQGGSNQPQH
TRBV6-6,.,12,ASSYSEGFYGYT
TRBV7-8,.,17,ASSSDYRTGVATNEKLF
TRBV28,.,16,ASSFRQGGMLGLSPLH
TRBV7-2,.,10,ASSLADLGQF
TRBV6-5,.,11,ASSYGVADTQY
TRBV29-1,.,16,SVEGLAGAQISTDTQY
TRBV6-1,once,15,ASSEAFRGTLSYEQY
TRBV7-2,.,14,ASSSLSRTPPSEQF
TRBV20-1,.,7,SARDGYT
TRBV11-1,few,14,ASSFSPRTGNTEAF
TRBV10-1,.,12,ASKEGSTNEKLF
TRBV5-5,.,13,ASSPYLGTANEQY
TRBV7-2,.,14,ASTFLGGKENEKLF
TRBV19,.,13,ASRITGTSNQPQH
TRBV18,.,8,ASSAGELF
TRBV9,.,12,ASSTWNLGDTQY
TRBV5-1,.,13,ASSLTEDGYYGYT
TRBV28,.,12,ASSFQGATYGYT
TRBV21-1,.,13,ASRAPGQGRGGYT
TRBV2,.,13,ASTAWSSGANVLT
TRBV4-3,once,12,ASRLGKGGGEQF
TRBV30,.,12,AWSLGSGTGELF
TRBV6-1,.,13,ASSQPGQGGTPLH
TRBV7-9,.,12,ASSPDGVHYGYT
TRBV28,.,10,ASSPAQIGYT
TRBV29-1,.,13,SVEPKSGSPYGYT
TRBV9,.,13,ASSVGKASGNTIY
TRBV13,.,14,ASSLGLSRLHDEQY
TRBV29-1,.,10,SVVFRDYGYT
TRBV19,.,13,ASSIDLGLDTEAF
TRBV2,.,11,ASSVQSSYEQY
TRBV7-9,.,11,ASSVGVADEQY
TRBV5-1,once,9,ASSSGYEQY
TRBV5-6,.,13,ASSLGTGGFYEQY
TRBV6-1,.,13,ASSEAIVSNYEQY
TRBV2,.,14,ASSPQPGTVNQPQH
TRBV7-2,.,16,ASSLGPTGLNSNQPQH
TRBV25-1,few,12,ASSKGTANTEAF
TRBV6-5,.,11,ASGGVSTDTQY
TRBV4-3,.,12,ASSQGTGGNTIY
TRBV11-2,.,13,ASSLDPAPYYEQY
TRBV19,.,12,ASSKDRGVNIQY